What follows are 10 T cell receptor beta chains derived from one specimen sequenced in a study of CD8 T cells in ankylosing spondylitis. Each CDR3 protein gets one entry after TCRdb re-called the 5' RACE reads with MiXCR. The table includes about 36,000 distinct CDR3 sequences, roughly 13% detected once. Input material: synovial fluid, either unsorted or a sorted T cell fraction (not recorded which). These receptors came from a male donor with ankylosing spondylitis.

The chain employs TRBV20-1 and TRBJ2-2, with a tentative D call TRBD1 (5 bases). The CDR3 runs 17 residues. Trimming shortened V by 1 base and J by 2 bases, and 17 bases separated the two germline ends. The germline gives CDR1 DFQATT, CDR2 SNEGSKA (reference sequence). For the CDR3, the DNA is TGCAGTGCTAGAGGAAGGGGAAGAGCGACAAACACCGGGGAGCTGTTTTTT. Translated, it gives CSARGRGRATNTGELFF.

This clonotype was detected a few times. CDR3 sequence (DNA): TGTGCCAGCAGTAACGAAGCCCTTACCATCCCGGTGGAAAAACTGTTTTTT. It yields the protein CASSNEALTIPVEKLFF. The rearrangement links TRBV2 to TRBJ1-4, with D unresolved. This CDR3 has 17 residues. CDR1 and CDR2 from the germline V gene are SNHLY and FYNNEI. V lost 5 bases to trimming and J lost 8 bases, with 24 bases between them.

This clonotype was found a few times. This chain connects TRBV29-1 to TRBJ2-7; D gene uncertain. V lost 4 bases, J lost 6 bases, and 13 bases lay in between. The CDR3 has 12 amino acids. The germline V gene has CDR1 SQVTM and CDR2 ANQGSEA. DNA of the CDR3: TGCAGCGTTGTAGGGCGCCGTCGCGAGCAGTACTTC. This codes for CSVVGRRREQYF.

At least ten counts were recorded for this clonotype. The rearrangement joins TRBV6-5 to TRBJ1-2; TRBD1 is a possible D gene (5 bases). Trimming removed 8 bases at V and 5 bases at J, with 21 bases between. This CDR3 is built from 15 residues. Germline values: CDR1 MNHEY, CDR2 SVGAGI. The CDR3 here is CASGYGQGSIYGYTF. The CDR3 DNA follows: TGTGCCAGCGGGTACGGGCAGGGAAGTATATATGGCTACACCTTC.

In its sample, this clonotype was seen many times. The gene calls are TRBV10-3 and TRBJ2-7; TRBD1 agrees at 10 bases. V shed 9 bases, J shed 3 bases, and the junction held 5 bases outside the gene matches. Germline values: CDR1 ENHRY, CDR2 SYGVKD. The CDR3 sequence is 13 residues long. CDR3 sequence reads: CAIRDRGHYEQYF. CDR3 in DNA: TGTGCCATTCGGGACAGGGGACACTACGAGCAGTACTTC.

This chain uses TRBV7-9 with TRBJ2-7; D uncertain. V dropped 3 bases and J dropped 5 bases, with 11 bases sitting between them. Germline V CDR1 and CDR2: SEHNR, FQNEAQ (reference sequence). The CDR3 spans 13 residues. The CDR3 region is CASSFIGFDEQYF. CDR3 bases: TGTGCCAGCAGCTTTATTGGGTTCGACGAGCAGTACTTC. The full variable domain, with the rest looked up from reference TRBV7-9 and TRBJ2-7, is DTGVSQNPRHKITKRGQNVTFRCDPISEHNRLYWYRQTLGQGPEFLTYFQNEAQLEKSRLLSDRFSAERPKGSFSTLEIQRTEQGDSAMYLCASSFIGFDEQYFGPGTRLTVT.

CDR3 protein: CASSPGAWSNQPQHF. The CDR3 DNA sequence: TGTGCCAGCAGCCCAGGTGCGTGGAGCAATCAGCCCCAGCATTTT. The chain has TRBV27 and TRBJ1-5; D not resolved. V shed 6 bases and J shed 1 base, with 13 bases lying between them. This CDR3 region has 15 residues. The germline CDR1 and CDR2 sequences are MNHEY and SMNVEV (reference sequence).

V gene TRBV6-1 combines with J gene TRBJ1-1; the match to TRBD1 covers 7 bases. With 6 bases clipped from V and 0 bases from J, the junction kept 4 bases outside the gene matches. This CDR3 comprises 14 residues. Germline lookup yields CDR1 MNHNS and CDR2 SASEGT. The CDR3 coding sequence is TGTGCCAGCAGGATCGGGACAGTGAACACTGAAGCTTTCTTT. Protein sequence: CASRIGTVNTEAFF.

This clonotype has a handful of counts. This sequence joins TRBV15 and TRBJ2-7, with D perhaps being TRBD1 or TRBD2 (6 bases each). Germline values: CDR1 LNHNV, CDR2 YYDKDF (reference sequence). CDR3 length equals 18 residues. V shed 3 bases and J shed 3 bases, with 24 bases lying between them. In DNA form, the CDR3 reads TGTGCCACCAGCAGCCGGGACATGGGACTCCCCGGGGACTACGAGCAGTACTTC. Its translation: CATSSRDMGLPGDYEQYF.

The V call is TRBV20-1, the J call TRBJ2-7; D possibly corresponds to TRBD1 (6 bases). Per the germline V gene, CDR1 is DFQATT and CDR2 is SNEGSKA (reference sequence). The CDR3 is 15 residues long. Trimming left V 6 bases short and J 2 bases short, with 20 bases between. CDR3 DNA sequence: TGCAGTGCCAATGGGGGCTACCTGGGCACCTACGAGCAGTACTTC. The encoded protein is CSANGGYLGTYEQYF.